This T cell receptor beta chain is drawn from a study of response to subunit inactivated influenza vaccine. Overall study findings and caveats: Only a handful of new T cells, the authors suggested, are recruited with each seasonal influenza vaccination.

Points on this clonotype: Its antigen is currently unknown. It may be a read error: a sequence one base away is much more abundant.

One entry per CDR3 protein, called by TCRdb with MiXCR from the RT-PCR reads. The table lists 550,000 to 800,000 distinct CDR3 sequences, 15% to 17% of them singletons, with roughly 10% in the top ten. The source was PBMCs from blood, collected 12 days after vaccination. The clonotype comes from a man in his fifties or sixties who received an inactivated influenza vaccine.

This chain's CDR3 is CASSRDLPYEQYF. The CDR3 nucleotides are TGTGCCAGCAGCCGGGACCTCCCCTACGAGCAGTACTTC. The chain recombines TRBV5-6 with TRBJ2-7, with D perhaps being TRBD1 or TRBD2 (5 bases each). CDR3 length equals 13 residues. V dropped 4 bases and J dropped 2 bases, with 10 bases sitting between them. Germline CDR1 is SGHDT and CDR2 is YYEEEE. The complete variable domain, with remaining parts taken from reference TRBV5-6 and TRBJ2-7, reads DAGVTQSPTHLIKTRGQQVTLRCSPKSGHDTVSWYQQALGQGPQFIFQYYEEEERQRGNFPDRFSGHQFPNYSSELNVNALLLGDSALYLCASSRDLPYEQYFGPGTRLTVT.